Listed here are 21 T cell receptor beta chains from one sample, sequenced in a study of blood T cell repertoires in COVID-19. Clones were sequenced by immunoSEQ multiplex PCR, and TCRdb holds only the in-frame ones, with some missing. The sample consists of approximately 44,000 clones, 79% of them appearing once. What was sequenced was peripheral blood. These receptors were taken from a woman of 80 years or more with acute or convalescent COVID-19.

The rearrangement uses TRBV30 and TRBJ1-1, with no clear D. Per the germline V gene, CDR1 is GTSNPN and CDR2 is SVGIG (reference sequence). V was pared by 3 bases and J by 1 base, with 9 bases between. This CDR3 comprises 13 residues. CDR3 coding DNA: TGTGCCTGGAGCCCCGCACAGAACACTGAAGCTTTCTTT. Protein: CAWSPAQNTEAFF.

This chain uses TRBV6-1 with TRBJ1-1; D not certain. Trimming left V 2 bases short and J 4 bases short, with 5 bases between. CDR1 and CDR2 (germline): MNHNS, SASEGT. The CDR3 is made up of 12 amino acids. The CDR3 DNA sequence: TGTGCCAGCAGTGAATATCTCACTGAAGCTTTCTTT. This sequence encodes CASSEYLTEAFF.

The rearrangement links TRBV9 to TRBJ2-7; the D gene is possibly TRBD1 (6 bases). Trimming took off 4 bases at V and 1 base at J, with 12 bases between the two ends. CDR3 size: 14 residues. CDR1 is SGDLS and CDR2 is YYNGEE in the germline V gene. The CDR3 bases are TGTGCCAGCAGCCGGCAGGGGAGTTCCTACGAGCAGTACTTC. Encoded protein: CASSRQGSSYEQYF.

J is TRBJ1-2 and V is TRBV4-1; the D is unclear. CDR3 length: 14 residues. The V end lost 4 bases, the J end lost 10 bases, and 19 bases lay between the germline ends. Germline V gene lookup returns CDR1 MGHRA and CDR2 YSYEKL. The chain's CDR3 is CASSRLAVQPPYTF. The CDR3 DNA follows: TGCGCCAGCAGCCGGCTTGCGGTCCAACCCCCCTACACCTTC.

The chain carries TRBV28 and TRBJ1-5, with D maybe TRBD1 (6 bases). Germline assignment: CDR1 MDHEN and CDR2 SYDVKM. V lost 7 bases, J lost 8 bases, and 18 bases lay in between. The CDR3 has 14 residues. The CDR3, as DNA: TGTGCCAGCACCTTGGGATGGGGGCGGGAGCCCCAGCATTTT. This encodes CASTLGWGREPQHF.

V is TRBV6-5 and J is TRBJ1-6; D is uncertain. Germline V gene sequence: CDR1 MNHEY, CDR2 SVGAGI. Trimming pared 0 bases from V and 5 bases from J, leaving 8 bases between. The CDR3 has 15 amino acids. The CDR3 here is CASSYSQHNNSPLHF. CDR3 sequence (DNA): TGTGCCAGCAGTTACTCACAGCATAATAATTCACCCCTCCACTTT.

The genes are TRBV7-9 and TRBJ1-2, with D uncertain. There are 15 residues in the CDR3. V lost 1 base and J 0 bases, leaving 9 bases between the germline ends. Germline V gene data show CDR1 as SEHNR and CDR2 as FQNEAQ (reference sequence). The CDR3 sequence is CASSLVSEANYGYTF. In DNA, the CDR3 is TGTGCCAGCAGCTTAGTTTCAGAAGCTAACTATGGCTACACCTTC. Combining the CDR3 with reference TRBV7-9 and TRBJ1-2 gives the whole variable domain DTGVSQNPRHKITKRGQNVTFRCDPISEHNRLYWYRQTLGQGPEFLTYFQNEAQLEKSRLLSDRFSAERPKGSFSTLEIQRTEQGDSAMYLCASSLVSEANYGYTFGSGTRLTVV.

The gene calls are TRBV4-2 and TRBJ2-7, with D perhaps matching TRBD1 (5 bases). CDR1 is LGHNA, CDR2 YNFKEQ, per germline. The V end was cut by 1 base, the J end by 0 bases, with 10 bases between. The CDR3 length is 15 residues. This CDR3 is CASSQAQDISYEQYF. The CDR3 nucleotides read TGTGCCAGCAGCCAAGCCCAGGACATCTCCTACGAGCAGTACTTC.

The chain employs TRBV5-1 and TRBJ1-1; no clear D. The germline V and J ends were trimmed by 4 bases and 0 bases, with 10 bases remaining between them. In germline, CDR1 is SGHRS, CDR2 YFSETQ. CDR3 length: 14 amino acids. The CDR3 DNA follows: TGCGCCAGCAGCCCCGACATCTTGAACACTGAAGCTTTCTTT. Its protein product is CASSPDILNTEAFF.

This sequence joins TRBV27 and TRBJ2-7; 7 nucleotides line up with TRBD1. Germline V gene data show CDR1 as MNHEY and CDR2 as SMNVEV (reference sequence). The CDR3 has 15 residues. The trim removed 4 bases at V and 1 base at J, leaving 7 bases unmatched. CDR3 nucleotides: TGTGCCAGCAGTTCTACCGGGACAGCTTCCTACGAGCAGTACTTC. It translates to CASSSTGTASYEQYF.

The chain links TRBV30 to TRBJ2-1; D gene uncertain. The CDR3 is 11 amino acids. The V and J ends lost 6 bases and 5 bases respectively, with 8 bases between them. CDR1 is GTSNPN, CDR2 SVGIG, per germline (reference sequence). The CDR3 loop is CACAYHNEQFF. The CDR3 region has the DNA TGTGCCTGTGCCTACCACAATGAGCAGTTCTTC.

The chain joins TRBV30 to TRBJ2-5; 7 nucleotides align to TRBD1. The V segment lost 6 bases and the J segment 5 bases; nucleotides outside the gene matches: 9. CDR1 and CDR2 from the germline V gene are GTSNPN and SVGIG (reference sequence). The CDR3 spans 13 residues. The CDR3, as DNA: TGTGCCTGCCCGACAGGGTTGAGCGAGACCCAGTACTTC. Protein product: CACPTGLSETQYF.

This clone was counted a few times. The chain carries TRBV30 and TRBJ1-6; the D is unclear. The germline V and J ends were trimmed by 3 bases and 10 bases, with 13 bases remaining between them. The CDR3 extends over 13 amino acids. CDR1 and CDR2 from the germline V gene are GTSNPN and SVGIG (reference sequence). DNA of the CDR3: TGTGCCTGGAGAATGGAGGGAGCCTCACCCCTCCACTTT. Translated, it gives CAWRMEGASPLHF. The variable domain in full, with the rest retrieved from reference TRBV30 and TRBJ1-6, is SQTIHQWPATLVQPVGSPLSLECTVEGTSNPNLYWYRQAAGRGLQLLFYSVGIGQISSEVPQNLSASRPQDRQFILSSKKLLLSDSGFYLCAWRMEGASPLHFGNGTRLTVT.

This chain's CDR3 is CASRGPGTGDEKLFF. CDR3 nucleotides: TGTGCCAGCAGGGGGCCCGGGACAGGGGACGAAAAACTGTTTTTT. The J gene is TRBJ1-4, the V gene TRBV5-4, with 10 bases aligning to TRBD1. CDR3 length equals 15 residues. After removal of 5 bases from V and 8 bases from J, the junction contained 9 bases not matched to a gene. Germline V gives CDR1 SGHNT, CDR2 YYREEE (reference sequence).

V is TRBV20-1 and J is TRBJ2-7; D gene uncertain. Germline CDR1 and CDR2: DFQATT and SNEGSKA (reference sequence). The CDR3 spans 11 residues. Trimming cost V 5 bases and J 5 bases, with 10 bases left between them. The DNA of the CDR3 is TGCAGTGCTGAGAGTGTAAACGAGCAGTACTTC. Translated: CSAESVNEQYF.

The chain joins TRBV18 to TRBJ2-2, with 11 bases aligning to TRBD1. V was clipped by 3 bases and J by 0 bases; unmatched bases: 3. This CDR3 has 17 residues. Looked up from germline, CDR1 is KGHSH and CDR2 is LQKENI. The CDR3 nucleotides are TGTGCCAGCTCACCGGACAGGGGGCTAACGAACACCGGGGAGCTGTTTTTT. Protein: CASSPDRGLTNTGELFF.

This chain uses TRBV15 with TRBJ2-3, with TRBD2 identical over 8 bases. This CDR3 has 17 residues. Trimming at V came to 0 bases and at J to 3 bases, leaving 8 bases not matched to a gene. CDR1 is LNHNV and CDR2 is YYDKDF in the germline V gene (reference sequence). The CDR3 nucleotides read TGTGCCACCAGCAGAGATCTACGGCGGGAGGCAACAGATACGCAGTATTTT. Amino acids: CATSRDLRREATDTQYF.

This clone has only a few counts. This sequence joins TRBV18 and TRBJ1-2; tentatively, D is TRBD1 (6 bases). This CDR3 has 13 residues. V was pared by 3 bases and J by 8 bases, with 13 bases between. The germline V gene encodes CDR1 KGHSH and CDR2 LQKENI. CDR3 sequence reads: CASSPQQGLGYTF. DNA for the CDR3: TGTGCCAGCTCACCTCAACAGGGCCTCGGCTACACCTTC.

The gene calls are TRBV5-4 and TRBJ2-2; D may be TRBD1 (5 bases). The ends were cut back, 4 bases at V and 3 bases at J, with 10 bases in the middle. This CDR3 has 14 amino acids. CDR1 SGHNT and CDR2 YYREEE come from the germline V gene (reference sequence). DNA for the CDR3: TGTGCCAGCAGCAGGGGCCTGCACACCGGGGAGCTGTTTTTT. It codes for CASSRGLHTGELFF.

This clone appeared a few times. The chain combines TRBV18 with TRBJ1-6, with D tentatively TRBD1 (6 bases). Germline-derived CDR1 and CDR2 are KGHSH and LQKENI. V was trimmed by 3 bases and J by 3 bases, leaving 9 bases between them. This CDR3 has 15 residues. CDR3 amino acids: CASSPQGNYNSPLHF. CDR3 bases: TGTGCCAGCTCACCGCAGGGGAACTATAATTCACCCCTCCACTTT.

The CDR3 sequence: CASSVTGGHNYGYTF. The CDR3 DNA follows: TGTGCCAGCAGCGTTACAGGGGGGCATAACTATGGCTACACCTTC. This chain connects TRBV9 to TRBJ1-2; 8 nucleotides align to TRBD1. This CDR3 contains 15 residues. CDR1 is SGDLS, CDR2 YYNGEE, per germline. The V gene end was trimmed by 2 bases and the J gene end by 1 base; junction bases not matched to a gene: 4.